This TCR beta chain was observed in a study of cytomegalovirus exposure and HLA in healthy donors. General study results and limits: Reported results showed that the classifier diagnosed cytomegalovirus status with high specificity and sensitivity. Excluded: some indistinguishable V segments such as TRBV6-2 and TRBV6-3.

These donors counted as nominally healthy when sampled, but unrecorded immune exposures were likely. On this clone: Its antigen is unidentified.

The CDR3 loop spans 15 amino acids. CDR1 and CDR2 (germline): GTSNPN, SVGIG (reference sequence). Between the trimmed V and J ends, which lost 3 bases and 6 bases, there was a span of 20 bases. In the PCR, 60 Vbeta and 13 Jbeta primers were used. The assay was immunoSEQ multiplex PCR, and TCRdb's table has in-frame clones only and misses some. Here the sample spans roughly 150,000 clones, 85% being singletons. The chain is built from TRBV30 and TRBJ1-2; D may be TRBD1 (6 bases). The sample taken for sequencing was PBMCs. This receptor was identified in a boy between 2 and 15 years old in good health and CMV-seronegative. CDR3 DNA: TGTGCCTGGAGCCTCCTTCGGCAGGGGATTAATGGCTACACCTTC. Its translation: CAWSLLRQGINGYTF.